This TCR beta chain was observed in a study of T cell repertoires in cytomegalovirus infection. Study as a whole: Evidence of both CMV infection and a matching HLA type came from public TCR beta signatures. General study findings and limits: Carriage of CMV together with the relevant HLA was identifiable through cumulative public TCR beta family frequency. The ex vivo response showed dominance by HLA-C-restricted CMV-specific TCR beta clonotypes.

A remark on this clonotype: Its specificity is not known.

With V trimmed by 4 bases and J by 3 bases, 8 bases remained unmatched. The germline CDR1 and CDR2 sequences are SGDLS and YYNGEE. The CDR3 sequence is 15 residues long. One entry per CDR3 protein, called by TCRdb with MiXCR from the reads. The sample lists approximately 730,000 distinct CDR3 sequences, around a third seen once, with roughly 18% in the top ten. The gene calls are TRBV9 and TRBJ2-7, with TRBD2 matching 9 bases. Sequences were derived from cultured PBMCs, sampled from culture after CMV antigen stimulation. The receptor was derived from a human donor in good health (CMV status not recorded). Some clones in this sample may be carry-over from other donors' samples. CDR3: CASSPRASGVYEQYF. The CDR3 nucleotides read TGTGCCAGCAGCCCCCGGGCTAGCGGGGTCTACGAGCAGTACTTC.